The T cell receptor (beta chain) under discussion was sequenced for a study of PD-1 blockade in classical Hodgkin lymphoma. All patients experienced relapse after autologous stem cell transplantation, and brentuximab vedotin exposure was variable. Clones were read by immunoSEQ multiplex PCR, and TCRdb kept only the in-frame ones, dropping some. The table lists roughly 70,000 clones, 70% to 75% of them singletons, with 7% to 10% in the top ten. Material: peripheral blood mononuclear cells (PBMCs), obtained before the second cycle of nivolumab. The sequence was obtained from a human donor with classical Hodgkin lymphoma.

CDR3 bases: TGTGCCAGCTCACCCGGAGCGGGAGAGACCCAGTACTTC. It yields the protein CASSPGAGETQYF. The chain links TRBV18 to TRBJ2-5; D perhaps matches TRBD2 (6 bases). The CDR3 runs 13 residues. Germline lookup yields CDR1 KGHSH and CDR2 LQKENI. Trimming removed 3 bases from V and 4 bases from J, with 9 bases in between.